The 5 T cell receptor beta chains given below trace back to one sample, sequenced in a study of blood T cell repertoires in COVID-19. The method was immunoSEQ multiplex PCR; TCRdb's version includes in-frame clones alone and lacks a portion of them. This table has around 200,000 clones, around 84% appearing once. The specimen sequenced was peripheral blood. The receptors originated from a woman older than 75 with active or convalescent COVID-19.

The chain uses TRBV28 and TRBJ1-1; 9 bases agree with TRBD1. The J segment lost 1 base and the V segment lost 6 bases, leaving 6 bases of the junction unmatched. The CDR3 extends over 15 amino acids. The germline V gene has CDR1 MDHEN and CDR2 SYDVKM. The CDR3 DNA is TGTGCCAGCAGCCCCCCGGGACAGGGGAACACTGAAGCTTTCTTT. Its translation is CASSPPGQGNTEAFF.

This clone was counted between two and nine times. The V call is TRBV9, the J call TRBJ2-1; 9 bases align to TRBD2. The CDR3 runs 17 residues. The ends lost 4 bases at V and 6 bases at J; junction bases unmatched: 14. Germline CDR1 is SGDLS and CDR2 is YYNGEE. CDR3 DNA sequence: TGTGCCAGCAGCACAAAGAGTTCAGCGGGGGGAGGCAATGAGCAGTTCTTC. It translates to CASSTKSSAGGGNEQFF.

Here the CDR3 reads CASSVNSGGETQYF. The CDR3 DNA reads as TGTGCCAGCAGCGTAAATAGCGGGGGAGAGACCCAGTACTTC. V is TRBV9 and J is TRBJ2-5; 9 nucleotides agree with TRBD2. Germline CDR1 SGDLS, CDR2 YYNGEE. Trimming removed 1 base from V and 4 bases from J; junction bases left unmatched: 2. The CDR3 covers 14 residues.

This chain connects TRBV27 to TRBJ2-7; TRBD1 matches at 7 bases. Germline CDR1 is MNHEY and CDR2 is SMNVEV (reference sequence). The CDR3 extends over 15 amino acids. V lost 1 base, J lost 2 bases, and 5 bases stayed unmatched. The chain's CDR3 is CASSLFTDRAYEQYF. The CDR3 DNA sequence: TGTGCCAGCAGTTTATTTACTGACAGGGCCTACGAGCAGTACTTC.

CDR3 amino acids: CASSRSGRDPKYQYF. The CDR3 DNA reads TGTGCCAGCAGCAGGAGCGGAAGAGACCCAAAATACCAGTACTTC. V is TRBV9 and J is TRBJ2-5; D is perhaps TRBD2 (5 bases). The CDR3 runs to 15 residues. Germline CDR1 and CDR2: SGDLS and YYNGEE. V shed 4 bases and J shed 10 bases, with 23 bases lying between them.